Listed here are 21 T cell receptor beta chains from one sample, sequenced in a study of T-cell reconstitution after alpha-beta-depleted transplantation in children. A library of TCRbeta sequences, prepared with unique molecular identifiers, was generated. MiXCR, applied by TCRdb to the PCR reads, yields one record per CDR3 protein. Of about 490,000 distinct CDR3 sequences in the sample, about 10% were seen once. The specimen was PBMCs, collected before TCRalphabeta/CD19-depleted stem cell transplant. These receptors all come from a child aged 2-15 years with inherited bone marrow failure, due to receive a stem cell transplant.

On this clonotype itself: At one end, the junction sequence differs from germline, possibly due to a read error. The rearrangement joins TRBV2 to TRBJ1-5, with D perhaps TRBD1 (5 bases). Germline V CDR1 and CDR2: SNHLY, FYNNEI. This CDR3 has 17 residues. CDR3 in amino acids: CASPAGGAAYSNQTQHF. The CDR3 nucleotides are TGTGCCAGCCCTGCCGGCGGGGCAGCTTATAGCAATCAGACCCAGCATTTT.

This clonotype was recorded at least ten times. The genes are TRBV12-3 or TRBV12-4 and TRBJ2-2; maybe TRBD2 (5 bases). Trimming pared 6 bases from V and 6 bases from J, leaving 17 bases between. The length of the CDR3 is 15 residues. CDR3 nucleotide sequence: TGTGCCAGCAGCGCTATGCGGGCGGCGTCCGGGGAGCTGTTTTTT. It translates to CASSAMRAASGELFF.

This clonotype has ten or more counts. The gene calls are TRBV12-3 or TRBV12-4 and TRBJ2-7, with D unclear. CDR3 length: 16 residues. Trimming stripped 2 bases from V and 2 bases from J, with 16 bases between. The CDR3 is CASSLWNSAGPYEQYF. DNA for the CDR3: TGTGCCAGCAGTTTATGGAACTCAGCCGGACCCTACGAGCAGTACTTC.

This clonotype has just a few counts. This chain uses TRBV4-2 with TRBJ2-1; 8 nucleotides match TRBD2. This CDR3 region has 16 residues. The germline gives CDR1 LGHNA, CDR2 YNFKEQ. The J segment lost 8 bases and the V segment lost 0 bases, leaving 9 bases of the junction unmatched. The CDR3 loop reads CASSQEAGAFSHEQFF. The CDR3 nucleotides read TGTGCCAGCAGCCAAGAAGCGGGAGCCTTTTCACATGAGCAGTTCTTC.

This clonotype was recorded at least ten times. The rearrangement joins TRBV7-9 to TRBJ1-2; D not resolved. V shed 0 bases and J shed 7 bases, with 18 bases lying between them. Germline V gene data show CDR1 as SEHNR and CDR2 as FQNEAQ (reference sequence). The CDR3 has 16 amino acids. The CDR3 sequence: CASSLAVETGIRGYTF. For the CDR3, the DNA is TGTGCCAGCAGCTTAGCAGTCGAGACGGGAATTCGTGGCTACACCTTC.

This clonotype was observed many times. The chain uses TRBV4-3 and TRBJ2-1; the D gene is possibly TRBD2 (5 bases). This CDR3 region has 15 residues. Germline V CDR1 and CDR2: LGHNA, YSLEER. Trimming took off 1 base at V and 3 bases at J, with 10 bases between the two ends. The CDR3 coding sequence is TGCGCCAGCAGCCAAGGATTCCGGGACTACAATGAGCAGTTCTTC. Protein product: CASSQGFRDYNEQFF.

At least ten counts were recorded for this clonotype. The rearrangement joins TRBV4-3 to TRBJ2-3; perhaps TRBD1 as D (5 bases). Per the germline V gene, CDR1 is LGHNA and CDR2 is YSLEER. CDR3 length: 18 residues. With 0 bases removed from V and 2 bases from J, the gap between germline ends came to 18 bases. This CDR3 is CASSQERGPLQFTDTQYF. DNA of the CDR3: TGCGCCAGCAGCCAAGAAAGGGGTCCTCTTCAGTTCACAGATACGCAGTATTTT.

A note on this clonotype: One base away lies a much larger clone, so this may be a sequencing read error. This rearrangement joins TRBV20-1 to TRBJ2-7, with 7 bases lining up with TRBD1. The CDR3 runs 13 residues. Germline CDR1 DFQATT, CDR2 SNEGSKA (reference sequence). V lost 7 bases, J lost 5 bases, and 11 bases stayed unmatched. CDR3 DNA sequence: TGCAGTGTAACGGGACAGCGCCCGAACGAGCAGTACTTC. Amino acids: CSVTGQRPNEQYF.

This clonotype turned up a few times. The V call is TRBV23-1, the J call TRBJ2-7, with a tentative D call TRBD1 (5 bases). TRBV23-1 is marked as an open reading frame, function uncertain. Trimming removed 3 bases from V and 12 bases from J, with 15 bases in between. This CDR3 comprises 12 residues. CDR3 in DNA: TGCGCCAGCAGTCACCTCTTCGACAGCCCGTACTTC. Encoded protein: CASSHLFDSPYF.

This clonotype was picked up many times. The chain uses TRBV19 and TRBJ2-1, with a weak D call TRBD1 (5 bases). With 6 bases removed from V and 0 bases from J, the gap between germline ends came to 12 bases. Germline V CDR1 and CDR2: LNHDA, SQIVND (reference sequence). The CDR3 extends over 15 amino acids. CDR3 coding DNA: TGTGCCAGTAGCCCGGACAAATCCTCCTACAATGAGCAGTTCTTC. This codes for CASSPDKSSYNEQFF.

This clonotype was seen ten or more times. The chain recombines TRBV20-1 with TRBJ1-1; possible D gene TRBD1, 6 bases. Trimming cost V 7 bases and J 6 bases, with 18 bases left between them. From germline, CDR1 is DFQATT and CDR2 SNEGSKA (reference sequence). The CDR3 extends over 13 amino acids. The CDR3 DNA follows: TGCAGTGTAAACAGGGCTCCCTCTCCTGAAGCTTTCTTT. Amino acids: CSVNRAPSPEAFF.

This clonotype has at least ten counts. The V gene is TRBV29-1, the J gene TRBJ2-7; TRBD1 agrees at 10 bases. The CDR3 is 14 residues long. The germline V gene encodes CDR1 SQVTM and CDR2 ANQGSEA. J was trimmed by 4 bases and V by 1 base; bases with no gene match: 4. CDR3 sequence (DNA): TGCAGCGTTGAAGCGACAGGGGGCTTGTACGAGCAGTACTTC. It specifies CSVEATGGLYEQYF.

Many counts were recorded for this clonotype. The chain is built from TRBV12-3 or TRBV12-4 and TRBJ2-3, with 9 bases aligning to TRBD2. J gave up 4 bases and V 5 bases, and 4 bases lay outside the gene matches. The CDR3 has 14 residues. The CDR3 DNA reads as TGTGCCAGCAGTCCCATAGCGGGAGCAGATACGCAGTATTTT. This gives the protein CASSPIAGADTQYF.

This chain uses TRBV4-3 with TRBJ2-2; perhaps TRBD2 as D (6 bases). The V end lost 1 base, the J end lost 0 bases, and 9 bases lay between the germline ends. Looked up from germline, CDR1 is LGHNA and CDR2 is YSLEER. This CDR3 is built from 16 residues. The CDR3 DNA is TGCGCCAGCAGCCAAGGGGAGGTCGCGAACACCGGGGAGCTGTTTTTT. The encoded protein is CASSQGEVANTGELFF.

This clonotype has only a few counts. This sequence joins TRBV7-2 and TRBJ1-6, with D uncertain. The CDR3 is made up of 13 amino acids. The germline V and J ends were trimmed by 3 bases and 7 bases, with 7 bases remaining between them. Germline values: CDR1 SGHTA, CDR2 FQGNSA. CDR3: CASSFNSNSPLHF. The CDR3 DNA reads as TGTGCCAGCAGCTTTAACAGCAATTCACCCCTCCACTTT.

This clonotype was recorded many times. The rearrangement joins TRBV6-5 to TRBJ2-5; 8 nucleotides agree with TRBD2. V shed 6 bases and J 3 bases; nucleotides not matched to a gene: 12. This CDR3 is 16 amino acids long. From germline, CDR1 is MNHEY and CDR2 SVGAGI. Written as DNA, the CDR3 is TGTGCCAGCAGGGCGCGACCCGGGACTAGGAAAGAGACCCAGTACTTC. This translates into CASRARPGTRKETQYF.

The rearrangement links TRBV7-2 to TRBJ2-7; possibly TRBD1 for D (5 bases). This CDR3 spans 15 amino acids. V was pared by 2 bases and J by 1 base, with 12 bases between. CDR1 and CDR2 (germline): SGHTA, FQGNSA. CDR3 nucleotide sequence: TGTGCCAGCAGCTTAAAGACAGACCCATCCTACGAGCAGTACTTC. Protein sequence: CASSLKTDPSYEQYF.

This clonotype has a count of ten or more. The V gene is TRBV7-2, the J gene TRBJ2-2; 12 nucleotides match TRBD2. V was clipped by 10 bases and J by 6 bases; unmatched bases: 12. This CDR3 contains 16 residues. Germline CDR1 SGHTA, CDR2 FQGNSA. CDR3 amino acids: CATPKTSGSWAGELFF. CDR3 DNA sequence: TGTGCCACACCGAAGACTAGCGGGAGTTGGGCCGGGGAGCTGTTTTTT.

The chain combines TRBV12-3 or TRBV12-4 with TRBJ2-4; 7 bases fit TRBD1. The CDR3 spans 14 residues. With 8 bases clipped from V and 6 bases from J, the junction kept 10 bases outside the gene matches. CDR3 amino acids: CASAPGQGVNIQYF. CDR3 bases: TGTGCCAGCGCCCCGGGGCAGGGGGTAAACATTCAGTACTTC.

Ten or more counts support this clonotype. The genes are TRBV20-1 and TRBJ2-7; TRBD2 agrees at 8 bases. The CDR3 spans 14 residues. Germline values: CDR1 DFQATT, CDR2 SNEGSKA (reference sequence). V dropped 4 bases and J dropped 5; count of bases not matched to a gene: 10. The CDR3 protein is CSAKDGRGFDEQYF. The CDR3 bases are TGCAGTGCTAAGGACGGGAGGGGGTTTGACGAGCAGTACTTC.

The sample holds many counts of this clonotype. This chain joins TRBV7-8 and TRBJ2-7, with D uncertain. The ends were cut back, 1 base at V and 3 bases at J, with 7 bases in the middle. Looked up from germline, CDR1 is SGHVS and CDR2 is FQNEAQ. The CDR3 has 13 amino acids. As DNA, the CDR3 is TGTGCCAGCAGCTTAGTCGAGAACTACGAGCAGTACTTC. It codes for CASSLVENYEQYF.